The clone carrying this TCR beta chain was counted ten times or more. The record originates from a study of regulatory T cells in long-lasting Graves disease. The time point was: newly diagnosed GD, antithyroid drugs for less than 3 months. Construction of the TCR library relied on RNA isolated from PBMCs. The CDR3 is 14 residues long. V was pared by 7 bases and J by 9 bases, with 14 bases of the junction left unmatched. Building the TCR beta libraries relied on iRepertoire HTBI primers, and CDR3 regions underwent Arm-PCR. One entry per CDR3 protein results from TCRdb running MiXCR on the multiplex PCR reads. Of 420,000 or so distinct CDR3 sequences listed, approximately 16% are singletons. These sequences were also reported in another study, on T cells in Graves' hyperthyroidism and ophthalmopathy. That source adds: The HTBI primer set drove a first-round RT-PCR of the TCR CDR3. Separating ophthalmopathy from stable hyperthyroidism was achieved by a 13 V-J model. Ophthalmopathy, as predicted by the model, came a median approximately 6.5 months after the prediction.

Sequencing was performed on peripheral blood mononuclear cells (PBMCs), taken at new diagnosis, from a patient treated with antithyroid drugs. The chain links TRBV12-3 or TRBV12-4 to TRBJ1-1; 7 bases fit TRBD1. The source is a woman younger than 35 with Graves disease. CDR3 loop: CASIRTQEQGKAFF. CDR3 bases: TGTGCCAGCATTCGGACTCAAGAACAGGGGAAAGCTTTCTTT.